This T cell receptor beta chain was documented in a study of blood T cell repertoires in COVID-19. The sample holds one count of this clone. TCRdb's copy holds only in-frame clones and misses some; the assay was immunoSEQ multiplex PCR. The sample yields approximately 200,000 clones, under 85% seen once. Trimming stripped 7 bases from V and 0 bases from J, with 10 bases between. The CDR3 is made up of 14 amino acids. Germline assignment: CDR1 SNHLY and CDR2 FYNNEI. This rearrangement joins TRBV2 to TRBJ2-1; D remains unclear. The clonotype comes from a man aged 55 to 70 who had recovered from COVID-19. The sequenced sample was PBMCs or T cells enriched from blood (not recorded which). The CDR3 DNA is TGTGCCAGCATGTCGGCAGGCTCCTACAATGAGCAGTTCTTC. Residues: CASMSAGSYNEQFF.